This T cell receptor (beta chain) was identified in a study of T cell repertoires in cytomegalovirus infection (dated by TCRdb to the late 2010s). Regarding the research as a whole: Alongside well-studied HLA-B-restricted epitopes, the peptide stimulations were aimed at recently identified HLA-C-restricted CMV epitopes, whose presentation resists viral immunomodulation. The HLA type of each donor mattered for the analysis, because public TCR beta signatures pointed to carriage of CMV infection along with the matching HLA type.

For sequencing, an Illumina HiSeq 1500 was employed. In TCRdb, the public reads were trimmed at Q25 with fastp and aligned with MiXCR, with productive beta chains retained. Every CDR3 protein is listed once, alongside the most common genes and DNA of its rows. Present in this sample are roughly 280,000 distinct CDR3 sequences, about 20% of which were seen just once. The top ten constitute around 20% of the sample. Broad study findings and their caveats: In the ex vivo response, HLA-C-restricted CMV-specific TCR beta clonotypes were dominant, and in two of eight donors the single most frequent clonotype came from this HLA-C-restricted group. Carriers of CMV infection plus the relevant HLA type were discriminated by the cumulative frequency of public TCR beta family members in the study cohort and in an independent roughly 400-donor cohort.

This clonotype was counted ten times or more. It has no known antigen specificity. Base qualities are not recorded, but no much larger clone differs from it by a single base. The treatment or condition tag for this specimen amounts to: in vitro stimulation with specific CMV peptide epitopes to enrich CMV-specific T cells. The source is a human donor in good health (CMV status not recorded). Some clones in this sample may be carry-over from other donors' samples. Sample: cultured PBMCs, taken from culture after CMV antigen stimulation.

CDR3 loop: CASRQPGRLRAEAFF. The nucleotide sequence is given as TGTGCCAGCAGACAACCGGGACGGCTAAGGGCTGAAGCTTTCTTT. In this chain, TRBV6-1 is recombined with TRBJ1-1; the D region possibly corresponds to TRBD1 (5 bases align). Taken from the germline V gene, the CDR1 and CDR2 loops are MNHNS and SASEGT. A distance of 20 bases separates the germline ends of V and J, which lose 6 bases and 6 bases respectively. The CDR3 holds 15 amino acids from the cysteine to the phenylalanine. Just CDR3 DNA is preserved here, 45 bases in frame from base 1.